This T cell receptor (beta chain) originates from a study of cytomegalovirus exposure and HLA in healthy donors. The study ran its PCR with 60 Vbeta and 13 Jbeta primers. This table comes from immunoSEQ multiplex PCR, and its TCRdb copy is limited to in-frame clones, with some not included. Seen here are 150,000 to 200,000 clones, around 80% observed once, and the top ten hold approximately 1%. Germline CDR1 and CDR2: SGHNT and YYREEE (reference sequence). The CDR3 contains 16 residues. Germline trimming cut 3 bases from V and 1 base from J; bases unmatched to any gene: 6. This TCR derives from a woman aged 40 to 50 in good health and CMV-seronegative. V gene TRBV5-4 combines with J gene TRBJ2-1; 8 bases map to TRBD2. The sample comprised PBMCs. CDR3 residues: CASSSPAGESYNEQFF. Written as DNA, the CDR3 is TGTGCCAGCAGCTCCCCAGCGGGAGAGTCCTACAATGAGCAGTTCTTC.